Reported below is one T cell receptor (beta chain). This sample was taken from a study of T cell responses to AZD1222 COVID-19 vaccine. TCRdb's copy holds only in-frame clones and misses some; the assay was immunoSEQ multiplex PCR. The table records some 86,000 clones, 80% of them present only once. This CDR3 comprises 13 residues. Germline CDR1 and CDR2: PRHDT and FYEKMQ (reference sequence). Trimming stripped 4 bases from V and 3 bases from J, with 10 bases between. The specimen comprised peripheral blood, sampled on day 0 of AZD1222 vaccination. This chain connects TRBV13 to TRBJ2-7; D remains ambiguous. The origin of this receptor is an adult in good health. CDR3 in DNA: TGTGCCAGCAGCTCCTGGGCCCACTACGAGCAGTACTTC. Its protein product is CASSSWAHYEQYF.